Each of the 15 T cell receptor beta chains below was sequenced from the same sample in a study of neoadjuvant anti-PD-1 for oral cavity cancer. Time point described: after neoadjuvant nivolumab, at surgical resection. Measured with immunoSEQ multiplex PCR; TCRdb has only the in-frame clones, and not every one. The data hold approximately 43,000 clones, with 77% observed a single time. The material sequenced was PBMCs, taken after nivolumab (anti-PD-1) treatment. All receptors come from a person between 35 and 79 years old with oral cavity squamous cell carcinoma.

This clone was seen only once. The chain carries TRBV28 and TRBJ2-1; D not resolved. The CDR3 is made up of 14 amino acids. Germline values: CDR1 MDHEN, CDR2 SYDVKM. Trimming cost V 3 bases and J 1 base, with 7 bases left between them. The CDR3 here is CASSLEQSYNEQFF. The CDR3 bases are TGTGCCAGCAGTTTGGAGCAATCCTACAATGAGCAGTTCTTC.

This clone was counted once. DNA of the CDR3: TGTGCCAGCACCCAAACCACCGGGACAGGGCCCAATCAGCCCCAGCATTTT. It encodes CASTQTTGTGPNQPQHF. The rearrangement uses TRBV27 and TRBJ1-5, with 9 bases fitting TRBD1. The length of the CDR3 is 17 residues. Trimming took 7 bases from V and 3 from J; bases not matched to a gene: 13. CDR1 MNHEY and CDR2 SMNVEV come from the germline V gene (reference sequence).

The genes are TRBV5-4 and TRBJ1-5; D unresolved. The CDR3 spans 13 residues. The ends were cut back, 0 bases at V and 5 bases at J, with 6 bases in the middle. Germline loops: CDR1 SGHNT, CDR2 YYREEE (reference sequence). In DNA form, the CDR3 reads TGTGCCAGCAGCTTGGGTTTCGATCAGCCCCAGCATTTT. Its translation: CASSLGFDQPQHF.

This clone has a single count. An end of the junction does not agree with germline; a read error may underlie this. The chain employs TRBV19 and TRBJ1-4; no reliable D call. The V gene's germline CDR1 is LNHDA and CDR2 SQIVND (reference sequence). The CDR3 length is 11 residues. The CDR3 is CASRAEEPLVF. As DNA, the CDR3 is TGTGCCAGTAGGGCGGAGGAGCCTCTTGTTTTT.

This sequence joins TRBV6-1 and TRBJ1-1; possible D gene TRBD1, 6 bases. V was trimmed by 3 bases and J by 5 bases, leaving 13 bases between them. Per germline, CDR1 MNHNS and CDR2 SASEGT. The CDR3 is made up of 14 amino acids. The CDR3 DNA is TGTGCCAGCAGTGATTCGGGGGCGCGGACTGAAGCTTTCTTT. Amino acid sequence: CASSDSGARTEAFF.

This chain links TRBV5-6 with TRBJ1-5; TRBD1 aligns across 10 bases. Losses at the gene ends were 3 bases for V and 6 bases for J; bases not matched to a gene: 9. The CDR3 extends over 16 amino acids. Germline V gene sequence: CDR1 SGHDT, CDR2 YYEEEE. CDR3: CASSSLKDRGAQPQHF. CDR3 sequence (DNA): TGTGCCAGCAGCTCCCTAAAGGACAGGGGGGCTCAGCCCCAGCATTTT.

The rearrangement links TRBV11-2 to TRBJ2-2; no firm D call. V dropped 7 bases and J dropped 5 bases, with 8 bases sitting between them. CDR1 SGHAT and CDR2 FQNNGV come from the germline V gene. This CDR3 contains 12 residues. CDR3 amino acids: CASISETGELFF. CDR3 coding DNA: TGTGCCAGCATATCGGAGACCGGGGAGCTGTTTTTT.

A few counts support this clone. J is TRBJ1-5 and V is TRBV28; unclear D gene. V lost 7 bases and J lost 2, with 15 bases in between. Germline V gene sequence: CDR1 MDHEN, CDR2 SYDVKM. The CDR3 runs 15 residues. In DNA, the CDR3 is TGTGCCAGCAAAAAGGAAAGCCTAGGCAATCAGCCCCAGCATTTT. Residues: CASKKESLGNQPQHF.

This chain connects TRBV5-5 to TRBJ1-5, with D possibly TRBD1 on 5 matching bases. V lost 4 bases to trimming and J lost 7 bases, with 21 bases between them. Germline V gene data show CDR1 as SGHKS and CDR2 as YYEKEE (reference sequence). The CDR3 length is 16 residues. The CDR3 DNA reads as TGTGCCAGCAGCGCCCTGGGCGGGGACTCGAGGCAGCCCCAGCATTTT. It is translated as CASSALGGDSRQPQHF.

This CDR3 is CASTQTPEAFF. The DNA for the CDR3 is TGTGCCAGCACCCAAACTCCTGAAGCTTTCTTT. The chain joins TRBV6-6 to TRBJ1-1; D not resolved. The CDR3 runs 11 residues. The V and J ends lost 7 bases and 6 bases respectively, with 9 bases between them. Looked up from germline, CDR1 is MNHNY and CDR2 is SVGAGI (reference sequence).

V usage is TRBV5-6 and J usage is TRBJ1-1, with a possible D match to TRBD1 (5 bases). The CDR3 spans 16 residues. From germline, CDR1 is SGHDT and CDR2 YYEEEE. Trimming pared 4 bases from V and 5 bases from J, leaving 21 bases between. The CDR3 region is CASSPLGGQQATEAFF. The CDR3 DNA sequence: TGTGCCAGCAGCCCACTGGGCGGACAACAGGCGACTGAAGCTTTCTTT.

The CDR3 DNA sequence: TGCGCCAGCAGCCGAAGGACGGTCGTCGGCAATGAGCAGTTCTTC. Its protein is CASSRRTVVGNEQFF. The chain employs TRBV4-1 and TRBJ2-1; D unclear. Trimming pared 4 bases from V and 6 bases from J, leaving 16 bases between. Germline CDR1 MGHRA, CDR2 YSYEKL. This CDR3 is built from 15 residues.

The chain employs TRBV6-4 and TRBJ2-1; 8 positions match TRBD2. Germline loops: CDR1 MRHNA, CDR2 SNTAGT. The trim removed 7 bases at V and 2 bases at J, leaving 10 bases unmatched. CDR3 length: 16 residues. This CDR3 reads CASTILWRGAYNEQFF. CDR3 DNA: TGTGCCAGCACCATACTCTGGCGGGGGGCCTACAATGAGCAGTTCTTC.

The chain is built from TRBV19 and TRBJ2-2, with a weak D call TRBD2 (6 bases). Between the trimmed V and J ends, which lost 3 bases and 0 bases, there was a span of 8 bases. The CDR3 is 15 residues long. CDR1 is LNHDA, CDR2 SQIVND, per germline (reference sequence). The CDR3 loop reads CASSIGTPNTGELFF. In DNA form, the CDR3 reads TGTGCCAGTAGTATCGGGACTCCGAACACCGGGGAGCTGTTTTTT.

This chain joins TRBV9 and TRBJ1-3; 8 positions match TRBD1. Germline CDR1 and CDR2: SGDLS and YYNGEE. Trimming took 4 bases from V and 5 from J; bases not matched to a gene: 5. The CDR3 covers 14 residues. CDR3 region: CASSSRTGRNTIYF. The CDR3 bases are TGTGCCAGCAGCTCACGGACAGGGCGAAACACCATATATTTT.